A selection of T cell receptor beta chains follows, all from one sample in a study of identical twins. MiXCR was run by TCRdb on the 5' RACE reads, yielding one entry per CDR3 protein. The profile covers 250,000 or so distinct CDR3 sequences, with about 7% appearing a single time and about 3.6% taken by the ten largest. The same sample was also used in a study of yellow fever vaccine responses in identical twins.

Specimen: memory (CD45RO+) T cells sorted from blood. The origin of the receptors is a woman between 18 and 29 years old in good health. Both conserved end residues are part of each CDR3. Fields, in order: V gene, J gene, CDR3 protein.

TRBV27	TRBJ1-5	CASSFRESNQPQHF
TRBV14	TRBJ2-2	CASSPTPGTGSTGELFF
TRBV5-6	TRBJ1-5	CASSPTGGIGNQPQHF
TRBV20-1	TRBJ1-1	CSARGGETGNTEAFF
TRBV6-5	TRBJ1-1	CASSLTQNTEAFF
TRBV5-1	TRBJ2-1	CASSLGLVSSNEQFF
TRBV3-1	TRBJ2-3	CASSRWGTSGGTDTQYF
TRBV7-9	TRBJ1-1	CASSPILGQGVSEAFF
TRBV11-2	TRBJ2-2	CASSSSRGGRNTGELFF
TRBV5-1	TRBJ2-1	CASTPGLVPGTYNEQFF
TRBV24-1	TRBJ2-3	CATSDPTGPRTDTQYF
TRBV7-3	TRBJ2-1	CASSLSGSSSYNEQFF
TRBV24-1	TRBJ2-3	CATSDLSRGQDTQYF
TRBV10-3	TRBJ2-5	CAISESIPSGKGTQYF
TRBV6-5	TRBJ2-1	CASRLTGTSGRNEQFF
TRBV5-1	TRBJ2-1	CASSREGNNEQFF
TRBV15	TRBJ2-5	CATSPTTGKGETQYF
TRBV18	TRBJ1-5	CASSPASNQPQHF
TRBV14	TRBJ1-6	CASSRAYTRDAYAGSPLHF
TRBV6-1	TRBJ1-2	CASSEAPGGLGYGYTF
TRBV5-1	TRBJ1-2	CASSLLADSFNYGYTF
TRBV4-1	TRBJ2-3	CASSQLIAGPSTDTQYF
TRBV20-1	TRBJ2-5	CSARVQLGQETQYF
TRBV5-1	TRBJ2-2	CASSPLVREGELFF
TRBV20-1	TRBJ2-3	CSARPGQGGADTQYF
TRBV20-1	TRBJ2-1	CSARGGAERDEQFF
TRBV20-1	TRBJ2-5	CSAQGQETQYF
TRBV10-3	TRBJ2-7	CAISSGTGVSYEQYF
TRBV4-2	TRBJ2-1	CASSQDPGRGASNEQFF
TRBV6-1	TRBJ1-2	CASIDRERGYGYTF
TRBV10-3	TRBJ2-7	CAISEGPDFYEQYF
TRBV28	TRBJ2-7	CASSLPPGSRNEQYF
TRBV27	TRBJ2-7	CASSLGLGGSYEQYF
TRBV2	TRBJ2-5	CAVSSGETQYF
TRBV10-2	TRBJ1-1	CASSDPGWNTEAFF
TRBV28	TRBJ2-7	CASSLPRYEQYF
TRBV15	TRBJ1-1	CATSRRTEDTEAFF
TRBV12-3/TRBV12-4	TRBJ2-1	CASSRNIGTASYNEQFF